This TCR beta chain was recorded in a study of T cell responses to AZD1222 COVID-19 vaccine. The CDR3 consists of 14 residues. Deletions cut 4 bases from V and 5 bases from J, with 14 bases between. Germline V gives CDR1 LGHDT, CDR2 YNNKEL (reference sequence). Assay used: immunoSEQ multiplex PCR; TCRdb lists only in-frame clones, some missing. The data show fewer than 55,000 clones, with around 80% seen just once and 20% to 25% held by the top ten. The chain links TRBV3-1 (or the pseudogene TRBV3-2) to TRBJ1-1; tentatively, D is TRBD1 (6 bases). This TCR was recovered from an adult in good health. The sample consisted of peripheral blood, taken on day 0 of MenACWY control vaccination. The CDR3 protein is CASSRTGWMTEAFF. As DNA, the CDR3 is TGTGCCAGCAGCCGAACAGGGTGGATGACTGAAGCTTTCTTT.